Listed below are T cell receptor beta chains from one sample, sequenced in a study of cytomegalovirus exposure and HLA in healthy donors. Method: immunoSEQ multiplex PCR; TCRdb's copy keeps in-frame clones and lacks some. The table has some 250,000 clones, roughly four fifths seen once. Sequencing was done on a sample of PBMCs. The receptors here all came from an older woman in good health and CMV-seropositive. Each CDR3 is given without its conserved first and last residue. The size of a clone is reported for some rows only, either as once, few or many, or as a class for expanded clones.

V: TRBV10-1
J: TRBJ1-4
size: NA
CDR3: ASSVSSGTGGNEKLF

V: TRBV14
J: TRBJ2-2
size: NA
CDR3: ASSGLINGELF

V: TRBV12-5
J: TRBJ2-5
size: few
CDR3: ASGLVPEGTQY

V: TRBV7-9
J: TRBJ1-3
size: few
CDR3: ASSLVAWSRNTIY

V: TRBV5-1
J: TRBJ2-7
size: few
CDR3: ASSLRQGATYEQY

V: TRBV29-1
J: TRBJ1-2
size: NA
CDR3: SDRGRDYGYT

V: TRBV13
J: TRBJ1-1
size: NA
CDR3: ASSFSGGRFTEAF

V: TRBV18
J: TRBJ1-2
size: NA
CDR3: ASSPQYTRQANYGYT

V: TRBV5-1
J: TRBJ2-3
size: NA
CDR3: ASSKLAAEFTDTQY

V: TRBV7-3
J: TRBJ1-1
size: once
CDR3: ASSLTPTGGAGVF

V: TRBV19
J: TRBJ2-3
size: NA
CDR3: ASSTGSRTDTQY

V: TRBV5-6
J: TRBJ1-2
size: NA
CDR3: ASSSPGGLVEGYT

V: TRBV5-4
J: TRBJ1-1
size: NA
CDR3: ASSSGQGMNTEAF

V: TRBV7-8
J: TRBJ2-2
size: NA
CDR3: ASSLARRGTGELF

V: TRBV6-4
J: TRBJ2-1
size: NA
CDR3: ASSDSGGKDNEQF

V: TRBV29-1
J: TRBJ2-2
size: NA
CDR3: SVEIQGTGELF

V: TRBV28
J: TRBJ2-7
size: NA
CDR3: ASSSGQGVYEQY

V: TRBV10-1
J: TRBJ2-1
size: NA
CDR3: ASSEGLAGNNEQF

V: TRBV5-1
J: TRBJ2-7
size: NA
CDR3: ASSLEGLGDYEQY

V: TRBV5-1
J: TRBJ2-1
size: few
CDR3: ASSLVLGDNEQF

V: TRBV5-1
J: TRBJ1-4
size: NA
CDR3: ASSFTGTNEKLF

V: TRBV7-9
J: TRBJ2-7
size: NA
CDR3: ASSLVGGRTYEQY

V: TRBV2
J: TRBJ2-7
size: NA
CDR3: ASSLERYEQY

V: TRBV5-4
J: TRBJ1-2
size: NA
CDR3: ASSYPTGANYGYT

V: TRBV5-6
J: TRBJ1-2
size: NA
CDR3: ASRLLRQGRGYGYT

V: TRBV19
J: TRBJ2-1
size: NA
CDR3: ASSTYSGRARDEQF

V: TRBV5-4
J: TRBJ2-7
size: NA
CDR3: ASSQGQGVYEQY

V: TRBV15
J: TRBJ2-7
size: NA
CDR3: ATNPSGSYEQY

V: TRBV5-4
J: TRBJ1-2
size: NA
CDR3: ASSLVRTGDNYGYT

V: TRBV7-9
J: TRBJ2-2
size: NA
CDR3: ASSLGLAGVWRTGELF

V: TRBV6-1
J: TRBJ1-2
size: NA
CDR3: ASSSRQTGYT

V: TRBV29-1
J: TRBJ2-3
size: NA
CDR3: SLRGGTSGSTDTQY

V: TRBV10-1
J: TRBJ2-7
size: NA
CDR3: ASSAAGRYYEQY

V: TRBV5-4
J: TRBJ2-2
size: NA
CDR3: ASSLTDTGELF

V: TRBV6-5
J: TRBJ1-5
size: few
CDR3: ASSQDRDWQPQH

V: TRBV28
J: TRBJ1-3
size: NA
CDR3: ASSLGIGGFPSGNTIY

V: TRBV30
J: TRBJ1-2
size: NA
CDR3: AWSVRGYSFYGYT

V: TRBV7-2
J: TRBJ1-2
size: few
CDR3: ASSLDRGVSYT

V: TRBV5-4
J: TRBJ2-7
size: NA
CDR3: ASSLGREGYEQY

V: TRBV11-1
J: TRBJ2-5
size: NA
CDR3: ASSSTRGRETQY

V: TRBV5-6
J: TRBJ1-3
size: few
CDR3: ASSLEIRASGNTIY

V: TRBV9
J: TRBJ2-5
size: few
CDR3: ASSVQGVQETQY

V: TRBV6-1
J: TRBJ1-5
size: NA
CDR3: ASRAGTAVQPQH

V: TRBV7-3
J: TRBJ2-5
size: NA
CDR3: ASSLGWAETQY

V: TRBV12-5
J: TRBJ2-3
size: NA
CDR3: ASGSRDTQY